What follows are 30 T cell receptor beta chains derived from one specimen sequenced in a study of response to subunit inactivated influenza vaccine. TCRdb ran MiXCR on the RT-PCR reads and lists one entry per CDR3 protein. The sample contains hundreds of thousands of distinct CDR3 sequences, about 18% of which appear only once. Sequenced material: PBMCs from blood, taken 4 to 6 days after vaccination. Every receptor here comes from a man in his forties or fifties who received an inactivated influenza vaccine.

V usage is TRBV5-1 and J usage is TRBJ2-2; TRBD1 matches at 8 bases. The CDR3 spans 16 residues. CDR1 is SGHRS, CDR2 YFSETQ, per germline. After removal of 0 bases from V and 6 bases from J, the junction contained 7 bases not matched to a gene. DNA for the CDR3: TGCGCCAGCAGCTTGGAACAGGGGGTAGTCGCCGGGGAGCTGTTTTTT. Amino acids: CASSLEQGVVAGELFF.

The table lists this clonotype with many counts. V gene TRBV9 combines with J gene TRBJ2-1; 10 bases match TRBD2. V lost 3 bases, J lost 0 bases, and 0 bases stayed unmatched. The CDR3 contains 15 residues. The germline CDR1 and CDR2 sequences are SGDLS and YYNGEE. The CDR3 nucleotides read TGTGCCAGCAGCGCTAGCGGGAGCTCCTACAATGAGCAGTTCTTC. As protein: CASSASGSSYNEQFF.

This clonotype showed up many times. V gene TRBV14 combines with J gene TRBJ2-7, with D uncertain. The CDR3 totals 12 residues. V lost 5 bases and J 5 bases, leaving 10 bases between the germline ends. The germline V gene has CDR1 SGHDN and CDR2 FVKESK. CDR3 protein: CASSSLRDEQYF. The DNA of the CDR3 is TGTGCCAGCAGCTCGCTTAGGGACGAGCAGTACTTC.

This clonotype was seen a few times. The chain uses TRBV20-1 and TRBJ2-2, with 8 bases matching TRBD2. V shed 5 bases and J 4 bases; nucleotides not matched to a gene: 6. The CDR3 has 14 amino acids. The V gene's germline CDR1 is DFQATT and CDR2 SNEGSKA (reference sequence). The chain's CDR3 is CSAGELAATGELFF. The CDR3 region has the DNA TGCAGTGCTGGGGAACTAGCGGCCACCGGGGAGCTGTTTTTT.

This clonotype occurred many times. The gene calls are TRBV12-3 or TRBV12-4 and TRBJ2-1; 8 nucleotides agree with TRBD2. V shed 8 bases, J shed 4 bases, and the junction held 10 bases outside the gene matches. This CDR3 spans 15 amino acids. For the CDR3, the DNA is TGTGCCAGCCGTACCGGGACTAGAGTTTACAATGAGCAGTTCTTC. Its protein product is CASRTGTRVYNEQFF.

The sample holds a few counts of this clonotype. This chain joins TRBV6-5 and TRBJ2-7, with 12 bases fitting TRBD2. The CDR3 is 16 amino acids. Trimming at V came to 0 bases and at J to 2 bases, leaving 2 bases not matched to a gene. CDR1 is MNHEY, CDR2 SVGAGI, per germline. Here the CDR3 DNA reads TGTGCCAGCAGTTACTCCCCTAGCGGGGGGGCCTACGAGCAGTACTTC. Residues: CASSYSPSGGAYEQYF.

The table lists this clonotype with many counts. This rearrangement joins TRBV28 to TRBJ2-1; 9 nucleotides agree with TRBD2. After removal of 6 bases from V and 0 bases from J, the junction contained 3 bases not matched to a gene. The CDR3 extends over 15 amino acids. Germline loops: CDR1 MDHEN, CDR2 SYDVKM. The CDR3 protein is CASRSSGGSYNEQFF. The CDR3 DNA reads as TGTGCCAGCAGGAGTAGCGGGGGCTCCTACAATGAGCAGTTCTTC.

This clonotype occurred a few times. This sequence joins TRBV7-2 and TRBJ2-3, with D unclear. Germline V gives CDR1 SGHTA, CDR2 FQGNSA. This CDR3 contains 14 residues. Trimming left V 1 base short and J 6 bases short, with 11 bases between. Here the CDR3 DNA reads TGTGCCAGCAGCTTAGATATCCTCTGGGATACGCAGTATTTT. This encodes CASSLDILWDTQYF. The whole variable domain, remainder taken from reference TRBV7-2 and TRBJ2-3, is GAGVSQSPSNKVTEKGKDVELRCDPISGHTALYWYRQSLGQGLEFLIYFQGNSAPDKSGLPSDRFSAERTGGSVSTLTIQRTQQEDSAVYLCASSLDILWDTQYFGPGTRLTVL.

V usage is TRBV7-2 and J usage is TRBJ2-2; D is undetermined. Germline loops: CDR1 SGHTA, CDR2 FQGNSA. CDR3 length: 13 residues. Trimming cost V 2 bases and J 3 bases, with 4 bases left between them. CDR3 amino acids: CASSLFYTGELFF. CDR3 coding DNA: TGTGCCAGCAGCTTATTCTACACCGGGGAGCTGTTTTTT.

This sequence joins TRBV19 and TRBJ1-5, with a possible D match to TRBD1 (5 bases). V lost 6 bases and J lost 3, with 18 bases in between. CDR1 is LNHDA, CDR2 SQIVND, per germline (reference sequence). The CDR3 runs 16 residues. CDR3 sequence: CASSAGTAPTNQPQHF. The CDR3 region has the DNA TGTGCCAGTAGCGCAGGGACGGCACCTACCAATCAGCCCCAGCATTTT.

The rearrangement joins TRBV5-6 to TRBJ1-4, with TRBD1 matching over 8 bases. From germline, CDR1 is SGHDT and CDR2 YYEEEE. The CDR3 runs 13 residues. V gave up 4 bases and J gave up 8 bases; unmatched junction bases: 4. CDR3 DNA sequence: TGTGCCAGCAGCCAGGACAGGGAAGAAAAACTGTTTTTT. As protein: CASSQDREEKLFF.

The chain has TRBV7-8 and TRBJ2-1, with 8 bases aligning to TRBD2. The trim removed 0 bases at V and 4 bases at J, leaving 8 bases unmatched. The CDR3 contains 17 residues. Germline V CDR1 and CDR2: SGHVS, FQNEAQ. CDR3 sequence reads: CASSLASSGGDYNEQFF. As DNA, the CDR3 is TGTGCCAGCAGCTTAGCGTCCAGCGGGGGAGATTACAATGAGCAGTTCTTC. The full variable domain, rest sourced from reference TRBV7-8 and TRBJ2-1, is GAGVSQSPRYKVAKRGQDVALRCDPISGHVSLFWYQQALGQGPEFLTYFQNEAQLDKSGLPSDRFFAERPEGSVSTLKIQRTQQEDSAVYLCASSLASSGGDYNEQFFGPGTRLTVL.

The chain couples TRBV10-3 to TRBJ1-6; D unresolved. This CDR3 spans 15 amino acids. V gave up 3 bases and J gave up 7 bases, with 13 bases separating them. Germline V CDR1 and CDR2: ENHRY, SYGVKD. The CDR3 reads CAISDGVERNSPLHF. CDR3 DNA sequence: TGTGCCATCAGTGATGGGGTTGAACGAAATTCACCCCTCCACTTT.

This chain links TRBV2 with TRBJ2-3, with TRBD2 identical over 10 bases. The V and J ends lost 4 bases and 5 bases, in that order; junction bases with no gene match: 6. The CDR3 is 15 amino acids. Germline CDR1 reads SNHLY; CDR2 reads FYNNEI. CDR3 loop: CASSGGLAGVDTQYF. DNA of the CDR3: TGTGCCAGCAGTGGAGGGCTAGCGGGGGTAGATACGCAGTATTTT. The whole variable domain, filled in from reference TRBV2 and TRBJ2-3, reads EPEVTQTPSHQVTQMGQEVILRCVPISNHLYFYWYRQILGQKVEFLVSFYNNEISEKSEIFDDQFSVERPDGSNFTLKIRSTKLEDSAMYFCASSGGLAGVDTQYFGPGTRLTVL.

The genes are TRBV3-1 and TRBJ2-7; D is unresolved. Deletions cut 0 bases from V and 7 bases from J, with 7 bases between. CDR1 and CDR2 (germline): LGHDT, YNNKEL (reference sequence). This CDR3 is built from 12 residues. This CDR3 is CASSQEGWEQYF. Here the CDR3 DNA reads TGTGCCAGCAGCCAAGAGGGGTGGGAGCAGTACTTC.

In this sample, this clonotype turned up a few times. This rearrangement joins TRBV10-1 to TRBJ2-7, with D possibly matching TRBD2 (6 bases). This CDR3 contains 14 residues. V was cut by 4 bases and J by 2 bases, with 12 bases left in between. CDR1 and CDR2 from the germline V gene are WNHNN and SYGVQD (reference sequence). CDR3 bases: TGCGCCAGCAGTGCCGGGACTCAGACCTACGAGCAGTACTTC. This translates into CASSAGTQTYEQYF.

The rearrangement joins TRBV7-2 to TRBJ2-5; 8 bases fit TRBD1. V lost 5 bases, J lost 5 bases, and 13 bases stayed unmatched. The CDR3 length is 16 residues. CDR1 is SGHTA and CDR2 is FQGNSA in the germline V gene. The CDR3 loop reads CASSHRGTGRKETQYF. CDR3 DNA sequence: TGTGCCAGCAGCCATCGCGGGACAGGACGAAAGGAGACCCAGTACTTC.

This clonotype was counted between two and nine times. V gene TRBV7-8 combines with J gene TRBJ2-3; D may be TRBD1 or TRBD2 (6 bases each). V lost 1 base and J 0 bases, leaving 14 bases between the germline ends. The CDR3 length is 17 residues. Germline V gives CDR1 SGHVS, CDR2 FQNEAQ. CDR3 DNA: TGTGCCAGCAGCTTAGGGGTAGGAGGGGGGAGCACAGATACGCAGTATTTT. This codes for CASSLGVGGGSTDTQYF.

This clonotype has more than one count but fewer than ten. The chain links TRBV5-1 to TRBJ2-7, with D possibly matching TRBD1 (5 bases). Germline V gives CDR1 SGHRS, CDR2 YFSETQ. The CDR3 has 15 amino acids. Trimming cost V 0 bases and J 0 bases, with 10 bases left between them. The CDR3 nucleotides read TGCGCCAGCAGCTTGGCCTGGCAGGGCTCCTACGAGCAGTACTTC. Its translation is CASSLAWQGSYEQYF.

This clonotype was counted at least ten times. The rearrangement links TRBV10-3 to TRBJ2-3, with D maybe TRBD2 (5 bases). This CDR3 contains 15 residues. V shed 0 bases and J shed 11 bases, with 18 bases lying between them. The V gene's germline CDR1 is ENHRY and CDR2 SYGVKD. The CDR3 DNA follows: TGTGCCATCAGTGAGTCGATTTACCGGGGATCAATGCAGTATTTT. Its protein product is CAISESIYRGSMQYF.

This clonotype was picked up many times. The chain couples TRBV12-3 or TRBV12-4 to TRBJ2-2; D is unclear. The V end was cut by 7 bases, the J end by 4 bases, with 4 bases between. The length of the CDR3 is 11 residues. In nucleotides, the CDR3 is TGTGCCAGCATTAGCACCGGGGAGCTGTTTTTT. Protein: CASISTGELFF.

The chain links TRBV6-2 or TRBV6-3 to TRBJ2-7; D not certain. Germline CDR1 reads MNHEY; CDR2 reads SVGEGT. V was pared by 0 bases and J by 4 bases, with 7 bases between. The CDR3 spans 13 residues. The CDR3 reads CASSYSRVYEQYF. DNA for the CDR3: TGTGCCAGCAGTTACTCGCGCGTTTACGAGCAGTACTTC.

The chain joins TRBV5-1 to TRBJ2-5; TRBD1 agrees at 10 bases. Germline lookup yields CDR1 SGHRS and CDR2 YFSETQ. V trimming: 5 bases; J trimming: 3 bases; junction bases outside the gene matches: 4. CDR3 size: 14 residues. CDR3 amino acids: CASRTGTGEETQYF. In DNA form, the CDR3 reads TGCGCCAGCAGGACTGGGACAGGGGAAGAGACCCAGTACTTC.

This chain connects TRBV29-1 to TRBJ2-5; 10 bases are a match to TRBD1. This CDR3 is 17 amino acids long. The germline gives CDR1 SQVTM, CDR2 ANQGSEA. The V segment lost 6 bases and the J segment 4 bases; nucleotides outside the gene matches: 17. CDR3 protein: CSVTLRLGQGDSETQYF. As DNA, the CDR3 is TGCAGCGTCACCTTGAGGCTAGGACAGGGGGATTCAGAGACCCAGTACTTC.

This chain uses TRBV6-1 with TRBJ2-7, with TRBD1 matching over 9 bases. Germline loops: CDR1 MNHNS, CDR2 SASEGT. The J segment lost 0 bases and the V segment lost 4 bases, leaving 7 bases of the junction unmatched. The length of the CDR3 is 16 residues. The CDR3 nucleotides read TGTGCCAGCAGTGTTACTGGGGGACAGGGCTCCTACGAGCAGTACTTC. As protein: CASSVTGGQGSYEQYF.

J is TRBJ2-2 and V is TRBV20-1; tentative D call: TRBD2 (5 bases). The CDR3 spans 16 residues. Trimming pared 0 bases from V and 2 bases from J, leaving 13 bases between. Germline CDR1 DFQATT, CDR2 SNEGSKA (reference sequence). CDR3: CSARDSQRSNTGELFF. The CDR3 bases are TGCAGTGCTAGAGATAGCCAGCGGAGTAACACCGGGGAGCTGTTTTTT.

The chain links TRBV20-1 to TRBJ2-5; D call uncertain. This CDR3 spans 14 amino acids. V was pared by 2 bases and J by 0 bases, with 10 bases between. CDR1 DFQATT and CDR2 SNEGSKA come from the germline V gene (reference sequence). In nucleotides, the CDR3 is TGCAGTGCTAGATTTAACTTGGACCAAGAGACCCAGTACTTC. It encodes CSARFNLDQETQYF.

The chain couples TRBV11-2 to TRBJ2-7, with 8 bases fitting TRBD1. Germline assignment: CDR1 SGHAT and CDR2 FQNNGV. With V trimmed by 3 bases and J by 7 bases, 8 bases remained unmatched. The CDR3 length is 14 residues. The CDR3 DNA follows: TGTGCCAGCAGCTTGACAGGGGCGGCTGGGGAGCAGTACTTC. The encoded protein is CASSLTGAAGEQYF.

The J gene is TRBJ2-7, the V gene TRBV4-2, with 10 bases fitting TRBD2. J gave up 4 bases and V 0 bases, and 6 bases lay outside the gene matches. The CDR3 is made up of 16 amino acids. Germline CDR1 and CDR2: LGHNA and YNFKEQ. The CDR3 sequence is CASSQDQAGGLYEQYF. The CDR3 region has the DNA TGTGCCAGCAGCCAAGATCAAGCGGGAGGGCTTTACGAGCAGTACTTC.

This clonotype was detected a few times. The chain carries TRBV5-5 and TRBJ2-7, with 7 bases identical to TRBD1. The germline V gene has CDR1 SGHKS and CDR2 YYEKEE (reference sequence). The V gene end was trimmed by 0 bases and the J gene end by 6 bases; junction bases not matched to a gene: 9. CDR3 length equals 15 residues. CDR3 amino acids: CASSLVIRQGVEQYF. CDR3 DNA: TGTGCCAGCAGCTTGGTTATACGTCAGGGGGTCGAGCAGTACTTC.